The source of this T cell receptor (beta chain) is a study of cytomegalovirus exposure and HLA in healthy donors. In the study overall: Earlier work reported 117 million unique TCR beta sequences from 180 million or so T cells.

Primers included in the PCR were 60 Vbeta and 13 Jbeta primers. Using immunoSEQ multiplex PCR, the repertoire was profiled, and TCRdb retains in-frame clones only, with some absent. The sample consists of fewer than 200,000 clones, about an eighth of them appearing once. The CDR3 loop spans 13 amino acids. V gave up 7 bases and J gave up 5 bases, with 14 bases separating them. Germline assignment: CDR1 SEHNR and CDR2 FQNEAQ (reference sequence). The chain carries TRBV7-9 and TRBJ2-5, with D possibly TRBD1 on 6 matching bases. The sample comprised PBMCs. The receptor's source is a man in his forties or fifties in good health and CMV-seropositive. The CDR3 DNA follows: TGTGCCAGCATCTACACAGGGCGGGAGACCCAGTACTTC. This codes for CASIYTGRETQYF.